The 24 T cell receptor beta chains presented below share a single source sample, sequenced in a study of CD8 T cells in ankylosing spondylitis. General study points: Ankylosing spondylitis blood appeared to carry a characteristic TCR beta motif of under ten highly homologous variants.

A single record per CDR3 protein comes from TCRdb applying MiXCR to the 5' RACE reads. Among 450,000 or so distinct CDR3 sequences listed, 25% to 30% were seen once. The antigens of these receptors remain unknown. Sequenced input: blood, either unsorted or a sorted T cell fraction (not recorded which). These receptor sequences come from a male donor with ankylosing spondylitis.

This clonotype was observed a handful of times. V is TRBV5-1 and J is TRBJ2-7; TRBD2 is a possible D gene (5 bases). The CDR3 spans 14 residues. The germline V and J ends were trimmed by 4 bases and 7 bases, with 18 bases remaining between them. Germline CDR1 is SGHRS and CDR2 is YFSETQ. The CDR3 DNA follows: TGCGCCAGCAGCGGTGGGATTTCCCCGGGGGAGCAGTACTTC. It encodes CASSGGISPGEQYF.

This clonotype has only a few counts. V gene TRBV6-4 combines with J gene TRBJ2-1, with TRBD1 as a possible D gene (6 bases). The germline V gene has CDR1 MRHNA and CDR2 SNTAGT. CDR3 length: 15 amino acids. V was cut by 6 bases and J by 4 bases, with 16 bases left in between. CDR3: CASSYDRSQYNEQFF. CDR3 bases: TGTGCCAGCAGCTATGACAGGAGCCAATACAATGAGCAGTTCTTC.

V usage is TRBV6-5 and J usage is TRBJ2-2, with 7 bases lining up with TRBD1. Germline-derived CDR1 and CDR2 are MNHEY and SVGAGI. V shed 0 bases, J shed 1 base, and the junction held 2 bases outside the gene matches. This CDR3 contains 16 residues. The CDR3: CASSYSGTENTGELFF. The CDR3 nucleotides read TGTGCCAGCAGTTACTCCGGGACAGAGAACACCGGGGAGCTGTTTTTT.

J is TRBJ2-5 and V is TRBV19; 15 bases match TRBD2. Germline loops: CDR1 LNHDA, CDR2 SQIVND (reference sequence). The CDR3 extends over 19 amino acids. V dropped 1 base and J dropped 5; count of bases not matched to a gene: 11. The CDR3 protein is CASSIGSGGTSGRRETQYF. The CDR3 DNA reads as TGTGCCAGTAGTATAGGATCAGGGGGGACTAGCGGGAGGAGGGAGACCCAGTACTTC.

The chain has TRBV7-2 and TRBJ2-5; 8 bases match TRBD2. J was trimmed by 9 bases and V by 4 bases; bases with no gene match: 13. This CDR3 spans 15 amino acids. Germline loops: CDR1 SGHTA, CDR2 FQGNSA. CDR3 amino acids: CASSSLTSAVFSQYF. In DNA, the CDR3 is TGTGCCAGCAGCTCGTTGACTAGCGCTGTATTCTCCCAGTACTTC.

The V and J genes are TRBV20-1 and TRBJ1-1, with D unclear. This CDR3 comprises 13 residues. The V gene lost 6 bases and the J gene lost 1 base, with 12 bases spanning the gap. CDR1 DFQATT and CDR2 SNEGSKA come from the germline V gene (reference sequence). CDR3 region: CSAPSWTNTEAFF. In DNA form, the CDR3 reads TGCAGTGCCCCCTCCTGGACGAACACTGAAGCTTTCTTT.

This clonotype came up a few times. This chain connects TRBV7-2 to TRBJ2-3; 11 positions agree with TRBD2. CDR1 is SGHTA and CDR2 is FQGNSA in the germline V gene. The CDR3 totals 17 residues. Losses at the gene ends were 4 bases for V and 3 bases for J; bases not matched to a gene: 9. Written as DNA, the CDR3 is TGTGCCAGCAGCTCGAGGGCTAGCGGGAGGAAAACAGATACGCAGTATTTT. Protein sequence: CASSSRASGRKTDTQYF.

V and J are TRBV7-8 and TRBJ2-1; maybe TRBD1 (5 bases). Germline V gene lookup returns CDR1 SGHVS and CDR2 FQNEAQ. The V end was cut by 5 bases, the J end by 1 base, with 9 bases between. CDR3 length: 14 amino acids. The CDR3, as DNA: TGTGCCAGCAGCGTAGACAGATCCTACAATGAGCAGTTCTTC. Its protein product is CASSVDRSYNEQFF. Full variable domain (remainder filled in from reference TRBV7-8 and TRBJ2-1): GAGVSQSPRYKVAKRGQDVALRCDPISGHVSLFWYQQALGQGPEFLTYFQNEAQLDKSGLPSDRFFAERPEGSVSTLKIQRTQQEDSAVYLCASSVDRSYNEQFFGPGTRLTVL.

DNA for the CDR3: TGTGCCAGCAAGGGTTCCTACAATGAGCAGTTCTTC. This translates into CASKGSYNEQFF. This rearrangement joins TRBV27 to TRBJ2-1; D is uncertain. Germline V gives CDR1 MNHEY, CDR2 SMNVEV (reference sequence). This CDR3 has 12 amino acids. Trimming took 7 bases from V and 1 from J, leaving 5 bases between them.

The gene calls are TRBV4-2 and TRBJ1-5; TRBD1 is a possible D gene (5 bases). The CDR3 loop spans 15 amino acids. Trimming pared 0 bases from V and 6 bases from J, leaving 12 bases between. The V gene's germline CDR1 is LGHNA and CDR2 YNFKEQ. This chain's CDR3 is CASSQDFQGAQPQHF. The CDR3 nucleotides read TGTGCCAGCAGCCAAGATTTCCAGGGTGCTCAGCCCCAGCATTTT.

This clonotype was recorded a few times. The chain has TRBV20-1 and TRBJ2-2; D is perhaps TRBD2 (5 bases). The V gene lost 6 bases and the J gene lost 8 bases, with 13 bases spanning the gap. The CDR3 runs to 12 residues. Germline V gene sequence: CDR1 DFQATT, CDR2 SNEGSKA (reference sequence). In nucleotides, the CDR3 is TGCAGTGCCCAACTAGGTTTTGGGGAGCTGTTTTTT. Translated: CSAQLGFGELFF.

This clonotype was observed a handful of times. This rearrangement joins TRBV6-1 to TRBJ2-5; TRBD2 matches 8 bases. Per the germline V gene, CDR1 is MNHNS and CDR2 is SASEGT. The CDR3 has 15 residues. With V trimmed by 4 bases and J by 4 bases, 8 bases remained unmatched. The CDR3 DNA follows: TGTGCCAGCAGTGTTCAAGCGGGAGAGGGAGAGACCCAGTACTTC. Protein product: CASSVQAGEGETQYF.

This clonotype is a singleton in its sample. V and J are TRBV11-2 and TRBJ2-4; D remains unclear. V was shortened by 1 base and J by 0 bases, with 7 bases between the two germline ends. The CDR3 totals 15 residues. Germline-derived CDR1 and CDR2 are SGHAT and FQNNGV. The CDR3 DNA is TGTGCCAGCAGCTTAGGAGTAGGAGCCAAAAACATTCAGTACTTC. Its translation is CASSLGVGAKNIQYF.

The chain is built from TRBV10-3 and TRBJ2-1, with D possibly being TRBD1 or TRBD2 (7 bases each). The CDR3 is 15 residues long. V lost 3 bases, J lost 3 bases, and 12 bases lay in between. Germline values: CDR1 ENHRY, CDR2 SYGVKD. The CDR3 loop reads CAISDQGGDYNEQFF. Written as DNA, the CDR3 is TGTGCCATCAGTGACCAGGGGGGGGACTACAATGAGCAGTTCTTC.

The V gene is TRBV20-1, the J gene TRBJ2-7, with 8 nucleotides matching TRBD1. Per the germline V gene, CDR1 is DFQATT and CDR2 is SNEGSKA (reference sequence). The CDR3 totals 13 residues. V gave up 6 bases and J gave up 3 bases; unmatched junction bases: 7. CDR3 DNA sequence: TGCAGTGCCACCGGGACAGGCTTCTACGAGCAGTACTTC. It codes for CSATGTGFYEQYF.

In this sample, this clonotype turned up many times. The chain combines TRBV12-3 or TRBV12-4 with TRBJ2-6; D unclear. There are 16 residues in the CDR3. Trimming shortened V by 6 bases and J by 0 bases, and 12 bases separated the two germline ends. The CDR3 here is CASSNGDYSGANVLTF. As DNA, the CDR3 is TGTGCCAGCAGCAACGGAGATTACTCTGGGGCCAACGTCCTGACTTTC.

The sample holds a few counts of this clonotype. J is TRBJ2-1 and V is TRBV7-8; D possibly corresponds to TRBD2 (5 bases). CDR1 is SGHVS, CDR2 FQNEAQ, per germline. This CDR3 comprises 16 residues. V was shortened by 2 bases and J by 0 bases, with 11 bases between the two germline ends. CDR3 DNA sequence: TGTGCCAGCAGCTTAAGAACGGGGAGCTCCTACAATGAGCAGTTCTTC. It yields the protein CASSLRTGSSYNEQFF.

This chain uses TRBV18 with TRBJ2-1, with D tentatively TRBD1 or TRBD2 (7 bases each). The CDR3 is 17 amino acids. V shed 3 bases and J shed 5 bases, with 20 bases lying between them. CDR1 KGHSH and CDR2 LQKENI come from the germline V gene. CDR3 region: CASSPPRGGEKHNEQFF. The CDR3 nucleotides are TGTGCCAGCTCACCCCCCAGGGGGGGCGAAAAACACAATGAGCAGTTCTTC.

The genes are TRBV20-1 and TRBJ1-5; no clear D gene. Trimming removed 3 bases at V and 0 bases at J, with 9 bases between. Per germline, CDR1 DFQATT and CDR2 SNEGSKA (reference sequence). The CDR3 consists of 14 residues. CDR3 residues: CSARSHYSNQPQHF. DNA of the CDR3: TGCAGTGCTAGGAGTCATTATAGCAATCAGCCCCAGCATTTT.

The chain uses TRBV5-1 and TRBJ2-1, with 9 positions matching TRBD1. V gave up 5 bases and J gave up 5 bases; unmatched junction bases: 8. Per the germline V gene, CDR1 is SGHRS and CDR2 is YFSETQ. The CDR3 extends over 15 amino acids. CDR3 DNA: TGCGCCAGCAGGCCTGGGACAGGGTACGACAATGAGCAGTTCTTC. Encoded protein: CASRPGTGYDNEQFF.

This clonotype has a handful of counts. J is TRBJ2-7 and V is TRBV20-1; D is unresolved. Germline CDR1 is DFQATT and CDR2 is SNEGSKA (reference sequence). There are 11 residues in the CDR3. V was trimmed by 6 bases and J by 4 bases, leaving 10 bases between them. Here the CDR3 reads CSARTLYEQYV. DNA for the CDR3: TGCAGTGCCCGGACCCTATACGAGCAGTACGTC.

At least ten counts were recorded for this clonotype. The chain carries TRBV20-1 and TRBJ2-5, with 12 bases aligning to TRBD2. V shed 5 bases, J shed 1 base, and the junction held 5 bases outside the gene matches. Germline loops: CDR1 DFQATT, CDR2 SNEGSKA (reference sequence). The CDR3 has 15 amino acids. The CDR3 DNA reads TGCAGTGCTCAACTAGCGGGAGGACCCCAAGAGACCCAGTACTTC. Residues: CSAQLAGGPQETQYF.

The rearrangement uses TRBV6-1 and TRBJ1-2; 8 positions match TRBD1. The CDR3 is 17 residues long. CDR1 is MNHNS, CDR2 SASEGT, per germline. The trim removed 6 bases at V and 3 bases at J, leaving 15 bases unmatched. The CDR3 DNA reads TGTGCCAGCAGGGGGGTAGACAGGGGCATAAAGTACTATGGCTACACCTTC. This codes for CASRGVDRGIKYYGYTF.

This clonotype was seen a few times. The chain recombines TRBV7-2 with TRBJ1-5; D is unclear. Germline CDR1 is SGHTA and CDR2 is FQGNSA. The CDR3 is 13 residues long. Trimming shortened V by 10 bases and J by 3 bases, and 13 bases separated the two germline ends. The CDR3 DNA reads as TGTGCCACGCGGGGTCCAGTCAATCAGCCCCAGCATTTT. This gives the protein CATRGPVNQPQHF.